This T cell receptor (beta chain) originates from a study of blood T cell repertoires in COVID-19. CDR1 and CDR2 (germline): SGDLS, YYNGEE. The length of the CDR3 is 14 residues. The V and J ends lost 8 bases and 8 bases, in that order; junction bases with no gene match: 13. Produced via immunoSEQ multiplex PCR; TCRdb's table is partial and in-frame only. This sample yields more than 300,000 clones, of which roughly 89% are seen a single time; around 0.98% belongs to the top ten. This clonotype was sampled from a woman between 40 and 55 years old with COVID-19, enrolled during active disease. The chain uses TRBV9 and TRBJ1-3; TRBD1 matches at 7 bases. The sequencing input was peripheral blood. Here the CDR3 reads CASGLRQGSDTIYF. The CDR3 nucleotides read TGTGCCAGTGGGCTCAGACAGGGATCGGACACCATATATTTT.